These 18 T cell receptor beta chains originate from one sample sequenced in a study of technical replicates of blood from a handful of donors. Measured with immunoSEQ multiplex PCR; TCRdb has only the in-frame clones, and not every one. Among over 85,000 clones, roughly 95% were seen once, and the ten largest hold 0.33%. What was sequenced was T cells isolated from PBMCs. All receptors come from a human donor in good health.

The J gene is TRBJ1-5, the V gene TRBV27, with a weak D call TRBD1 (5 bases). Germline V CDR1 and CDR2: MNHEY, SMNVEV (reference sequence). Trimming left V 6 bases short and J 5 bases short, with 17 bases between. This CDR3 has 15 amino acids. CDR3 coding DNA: TGTGCCAGCAGGGCCGACAGCTTTTTGGATCAGCCCCAGCATTTT. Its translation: CASRADSFLDQPQHF.

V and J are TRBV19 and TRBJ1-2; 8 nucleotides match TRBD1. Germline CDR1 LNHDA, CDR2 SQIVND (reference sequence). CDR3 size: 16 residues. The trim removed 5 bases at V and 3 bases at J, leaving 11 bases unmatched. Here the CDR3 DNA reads TGTGCCAGTAGTCTGACGAACAGGGGGGGGGACTATGGCTACACCTTC. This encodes CASSLTNRGGDYGYTF.

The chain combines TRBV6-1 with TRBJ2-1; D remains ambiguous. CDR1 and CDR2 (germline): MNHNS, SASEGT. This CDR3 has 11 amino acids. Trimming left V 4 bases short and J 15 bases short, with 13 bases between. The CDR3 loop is CASSANPERFF. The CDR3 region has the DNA TGTGCCAGCAGTGCAAATCCGGAGAGGTTCTTC.

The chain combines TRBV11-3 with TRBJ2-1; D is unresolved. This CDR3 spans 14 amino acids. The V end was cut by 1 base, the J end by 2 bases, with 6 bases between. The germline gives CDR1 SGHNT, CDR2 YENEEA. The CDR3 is CASSLGQAYNEQFF. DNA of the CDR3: TGTGCCAGCAGCTTAGGTCAGGCCTACAATGAGCAGTTCTTC.

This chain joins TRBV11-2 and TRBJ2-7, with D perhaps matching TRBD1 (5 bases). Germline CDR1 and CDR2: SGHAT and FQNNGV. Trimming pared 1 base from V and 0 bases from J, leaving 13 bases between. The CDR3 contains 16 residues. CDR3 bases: TGTGCCAGCAGCTTAGGCCGAGACAGTTTCTCCTACGAGCAGTACTTC. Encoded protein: CASSLGRDSFSYEQYF.

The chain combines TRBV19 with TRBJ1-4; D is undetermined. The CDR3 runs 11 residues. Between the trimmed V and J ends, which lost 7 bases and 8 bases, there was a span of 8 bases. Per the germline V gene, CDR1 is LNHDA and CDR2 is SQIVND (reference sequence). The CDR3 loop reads CASTSREKLFF. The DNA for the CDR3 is TGTGCCAGTACCTCCCGGGAAAAACTGTTTTTT.

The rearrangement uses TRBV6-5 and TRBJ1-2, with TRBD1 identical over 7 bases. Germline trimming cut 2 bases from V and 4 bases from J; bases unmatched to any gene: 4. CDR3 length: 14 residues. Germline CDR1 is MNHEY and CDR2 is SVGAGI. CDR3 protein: CASSYEGQFYGYTF. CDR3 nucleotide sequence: TGTGCCAGCAGTTACGAGGGACAGTTCTATGGCTACACCTTC.

The DNA of the CDR3 is TGTGCCAGCAGTTTACGACTAGCGGCAATCAATGAGCAGTTCTTC. Amino acids: CASSLRLAAINEQFF. The chain employs TRBV27 and TRBJ2-1; 9 nucleotides agree with TRBD2. The CDR3 runs to 15 residues. The germline CDR1 and CDR2 sequences are MNHEY and SMNVEV (reference sequence). Germline trimming cut 2 bases from V and 6 bases from J; bases unmatched to any gene: 5.

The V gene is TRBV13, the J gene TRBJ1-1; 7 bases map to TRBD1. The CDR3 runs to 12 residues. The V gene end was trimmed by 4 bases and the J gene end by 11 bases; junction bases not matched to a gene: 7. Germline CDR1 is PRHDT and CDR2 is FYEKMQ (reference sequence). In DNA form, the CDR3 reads TGTGCCAGCAGCTCGGACAGGTATCCGGCTTTCTTT. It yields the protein CASSSDRYPAFF.

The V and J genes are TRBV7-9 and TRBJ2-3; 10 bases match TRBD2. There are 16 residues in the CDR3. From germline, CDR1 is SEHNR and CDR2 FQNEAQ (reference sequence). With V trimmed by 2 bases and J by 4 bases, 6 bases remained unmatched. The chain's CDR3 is CASSLYSGRDADTQYF. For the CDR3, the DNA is TGTGCCAGCAGCTTATACAGCGGGAGGGATGCAGATACGCAGTATTTT.

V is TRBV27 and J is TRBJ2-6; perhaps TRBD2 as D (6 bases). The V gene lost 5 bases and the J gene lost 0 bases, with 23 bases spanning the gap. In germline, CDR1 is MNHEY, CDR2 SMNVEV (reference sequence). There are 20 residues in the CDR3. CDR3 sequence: CASSVQLPGLIDSGANVLTF. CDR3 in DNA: TGTGCCAGCAGTGTACAGCTTCCGGGACTGATAGACTCTGGGGCCAACGTCCTGACTTTC. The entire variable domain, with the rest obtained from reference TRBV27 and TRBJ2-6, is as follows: EAQVTQNPRYLITVTGKKLTVTCSQNMNHEYMSWYRQDPGLGLRQIYYSMNVEVTDKGDVPEGYKVSRKEKRNFPLILESPSPNQTSLYFCASSVQLPGLIDSGANVLTFGAGSRLTVL.

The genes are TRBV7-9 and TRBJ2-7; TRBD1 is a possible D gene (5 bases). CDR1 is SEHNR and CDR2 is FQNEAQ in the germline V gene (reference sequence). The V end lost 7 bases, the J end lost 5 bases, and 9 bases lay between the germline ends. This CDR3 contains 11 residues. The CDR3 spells CASKGIHEQYF. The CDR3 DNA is TGTGCCAGCAAGGGGATCCACGAGCAGTACTTC.

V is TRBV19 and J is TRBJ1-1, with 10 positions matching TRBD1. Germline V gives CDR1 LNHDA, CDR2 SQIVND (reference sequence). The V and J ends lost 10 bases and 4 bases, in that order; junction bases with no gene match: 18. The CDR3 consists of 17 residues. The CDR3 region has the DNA TGTGCCACAAGTCCACTACCCCCTGGGGACAGGGGCACTGAAGCTTTCTTT. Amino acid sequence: CATSPLPPGDRGTEAFF.

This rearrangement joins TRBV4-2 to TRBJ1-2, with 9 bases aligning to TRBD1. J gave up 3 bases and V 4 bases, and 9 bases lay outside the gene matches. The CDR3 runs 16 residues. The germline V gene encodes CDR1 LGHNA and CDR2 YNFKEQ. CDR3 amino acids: CASSRGEGTGHYGYTF. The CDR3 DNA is TGTGCCAGCAGCCGCGGGGAAGGGACAGGGCACTATGGCTACACCTTC.

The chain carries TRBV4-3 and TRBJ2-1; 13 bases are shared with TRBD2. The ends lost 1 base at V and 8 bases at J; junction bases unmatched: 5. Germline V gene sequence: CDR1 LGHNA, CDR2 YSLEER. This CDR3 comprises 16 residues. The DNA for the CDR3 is TGCGCCAGCAGCCAAGCAACTAGCGGGAGGGCCCATGAGCAGTTCTTC. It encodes CASSQATSGRAHEQFF.

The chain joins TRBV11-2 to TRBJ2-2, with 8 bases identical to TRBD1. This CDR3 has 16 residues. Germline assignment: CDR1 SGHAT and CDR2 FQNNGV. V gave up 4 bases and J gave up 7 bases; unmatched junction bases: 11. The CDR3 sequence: CASSSWTGTYIGELFF. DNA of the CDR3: TGTGCCAGCAGCTCCTGGACAGGGACATATATCGGGGAGCTGTTTTTT.

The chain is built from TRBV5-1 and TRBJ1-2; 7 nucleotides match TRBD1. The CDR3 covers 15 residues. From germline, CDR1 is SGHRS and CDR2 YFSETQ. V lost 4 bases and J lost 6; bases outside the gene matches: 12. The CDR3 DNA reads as TGCGCCAGCAGCCTAGTGCCGGGACAGAGTGATGGCTACACCTTC. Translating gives CASSLVPGQSDGYTF. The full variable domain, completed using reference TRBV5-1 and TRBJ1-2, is KAGVTQTPRYLIKTRGQQVTLSCSPISGHRSVSWYQQTPGQGLQFLFEYFSETQRNKGNFPGRFSGRQFSNSRSEMNVSTLELGDSALYLCASSLVPGQSDGYTFGSGTRLTVV.

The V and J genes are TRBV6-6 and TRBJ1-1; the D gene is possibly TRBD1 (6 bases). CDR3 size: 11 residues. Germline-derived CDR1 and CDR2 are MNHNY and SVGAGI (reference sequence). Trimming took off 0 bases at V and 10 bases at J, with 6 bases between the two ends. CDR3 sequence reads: CASSYSGAAFF. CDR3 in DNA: TGTGCCAGCAGTTACTCGGGGGCAGCTTTCTTT.